This passage covers 22 T cell receptor beta chains from one sample sequenced in a study of shared clonotypes between healthy human individuals. TCRdb keeps only in-frame clones here, not all; method: immunoSEQ multiplex PCR. This repertoire shows about 2.4 million clones, around 90% found once; its top ten account for roughly 0.14%. The source material was naive CD4+ T cells sorted from blood. The sample's subset: CD45RA+ positively selected. These receptors were obtained from a man in his late teens or twenties in good health.

J is TRBJ2-1 and V is TRBV5-6, with D perhaps TRBD2 (7 bases). Trimming left V 4 bases short and J 7 bases short, with 18 bases between. Per germline, CDR1 SGHDT and CDR2 YYEEEE. The CDR3 runs to 15 residues. The CDR3 sequence: CASSQPGGGPNEQFF. The CDR3 nucleotides read TGTGCCAGCAGCCAACCTGGGGGGGGCCCGAATGAGCAGTTCTTC.

The V and J genes are TRBV5-4 and TRBJ2-2, with 10 bases that match TRBD2. The CDR3 length is 17 residues. Germline CDR1 is SGHNT and CDR2 is YYREEE (reference sequence). Unmatched junction bases numbered 7, after V lost 4 bases and J lost 1 base. The CDR3 sequence is CASSPPSGSGNTGELFF. CDR3 nucleotides: TGTGCCAGCAGCCCCCCTAGCGGGAGCGGGAACACCGGGGAGCTGTTTTTT.

This chain connects TRBV7-6 to TRBJ2-7; D gene ambiguous. V gave up 0 bases and J gave up 4 bases, with 13 bases separating them. CDR1 and CDR2 (germline): SGHVS, FNYEAQ. The CDR3 loop spans 15 amino acids. Written as DNA, the CDR3 is TGTGCCAGCAGCTTAGCGGGATCAGTAGGGTACGAGCAGTACTTC. Translating it yields CASSLAGSVGYEQYF. Drawing the rest from reference TRBV7-6 and TRBJ2-7, the complete variable domain is GAGVSQSPRYKVTKRGQDVALRCDPISGHVSLYWYRQALGQGPEFLTYFNYEAQQDKSGLPNDRFSAERPEGSISTLTIQRTEQRDSAMYRCASSLAGSVGYEQYFGPGTRLTVT.

The chain joins TRBV9 to TRBJ2-2; 7 nucleotides match TRBD2. The CDR3 spans 18 residues. Germline lookup yields CDR1 SGDLS and CDR2 YYNGEE. V shed 0 bases and J 6 bases; nucleotides not matched to a gene: 14. CDR3 in DNA: TGTGCCAGCAGCGTAGCTGCGACTAGCTGGAGCGGGCCCGGGGAGCTGTTTTTT. As protein: CASSVAATSWSGPGELFF.

V gene TRBV29-1 combines with J gene TRBJ2-7; the D gene is possibly TRBD2 (6 bases). With 6 bases removed from V and 3 bases from J, the gap between germline ends came to 15 bases. The germline V gene has CDR1 SQVTM and CDR2 ANQGSEA. The CDR3 is made up of 13 amino acids. The CDR3 is CSVARLVGYEQYF. Written as DNA, the CDR3 is TGCAGCGTCGCTCGACTAGTTGGCTACGAGCAGTACTTC.

The chain carries TRBV6-5 and TRBJ2-3, with unresolved D. There are 14 residues in the CDR3. CDR1 MNHEY and CDR2 SVGAGI come from the germline V gene. Trimming took off 6 bases at V and 0 bases at J, with 10 bases between the two ends. As DNA, the CDR3 is TGTGCCAGCAGCGGATTGGTAAGCACAGATACGCAGTATTTT. Its translation is CASSGLVSTDTQYF.

This chain joins TRBV11-2 and TRBJ1-1, with D hard to call. Trimming pared 1 base from V and 6 bases from J, leaving 3 bases between. This CDR3 has 11 residues. Germline CDR1 is SGHAT and CDR2 is FQNNGV. The CDR3 region has the DNA TGTGCCAGCAGCTTAGGACCTGAAGCTTTCTTT. It yields the protein CASSLGPEAFF.

The gene calls are TRBV7-6 and TRBJ2-1; D might be TRBD2 (8 bases). CDR1 SGHVS and CDR2 FNYEAQ come from the germline V gene. V lost 5 bases and J 6 bases, leaving 20 bases between the germline ends. The CDR3 is 16 residues long. The CDR3 loop reads CASSPNSGTAGNEQFF. The DNA of the CDR3 is TGTGCCAGCAGCCCTAATAGCGGGACAGCAGGCAATGAGCAGTTCTTC.

The chain combines TRBV5-5 with TRBJ2-5; D may correspond to TRBD1 or TRBD2 (5 bases each). Trimming left V 4 bases short and J 3 bases short, with 16 bases between. Germline CDR1 and CDR2: SGHKS and YYEKEE (reference sequence). CDR3 length equals 15 residues. CDR3 nucleotides: TGTGCCAGCAGCGGGGGTGGGGTGAGAAAAGAGACCCAGTACTTC. It is translated as CASSGGGVRKETQYF.

The J gene is TRBJ1-4, the V gene TRBV5-1; TRBD1 might be the D (5 bases). V shed 0 bases and J shed 6 bases, with 9 bases lying between them. The germline V gene has CDR1 SGHRS and CDR2 YFSETQ. The CDR3 runs 14 residues. DNA for the CDR3: TGCGCCAGCAGCTTGGGGGGGAATGATGAAAAACTGTTTTTT. It specifies CASSLGGNDEKLFF.

This sequence joins TRBV7-9 and TRBJ2-5; D may be TRBD1 or TRBD2 (5 bases each). V dropped 8 bases and J dropped 5 bases, with 9 bases sitting between them. The length of the CDR3 is 11 residues. The germline CDR1 and CDR2 sequences are SEHNR and FQNEAQ (reference sequence). CDR3 sequence (DNA): TGTGCCAGCGGGACGGTGGAGACCCAGTACTTC. This translates into CASGTVETQYF.

The chain combines TRBV30 with TRBJ1-3; D is perhaps TRBD1 (5 bases). V lost 0 bases to trimming and J lost 0 bases, with 15 bases between them. The CDR3 has 17 residues. Germline values: CDR1 GTSNPN, CDR2 SVGIG (reference sequence). CDR3 sequence reads: CAWSVLPQGDSGNTIYF. The CDR3 DNA reads as TGTGCCTGGAGTGTATTACCCCAGGGCGACTCTGGAAACACCATATATTTT.

Here the CDR3 DNA reads TGTGCCAGCAGCTTAGGGTACACTAGCGGGACGTACACAGATACGCAGTATTTT. This sequence encodes CASSLGYTSGTYTDTQYF. V is TRBV11-3 and J is TRBJ2-3; 10 positions match TRBD2. V lost 1 base, J lost 2 bases, and 9 bases stayed unmatched. CDR3 length equals 18 residues. Germline lookup yields CDR1 SGHNT and CDR2 YENEEA.

V usage is TRBV4-1 and J usage is TRBJ2-7; D perhaps matches TRBD1 (5 bases). From germline, CDR1 is MGHRA and CDR2 YSYEKL. This CDR3 comprises 13 residues. Trimming took 3 bases from V and 1 from J, leaving 7 bases between them. CDR3 in DNA: TGCGCCAGCAGCCACAGGGATTCCTACGAGCAGTACTTC. Its protein is CASSHRDSYEQYF.

The chain joins TRBV6-5 to TRBJ2-2; no clear D gene. This CDR3 region has 12 residues. The ends were cut back, 10 bases at V and 5 bases at J, with 11 bases in the middle. Germline V gene lookup returns CDR1 MNHEY and CDR2 SVGAGI. The CDR3 nucleotides are TGTGCCACCACATCTACAACCGGGGAGCTGTTTTTT. The encoded protein is CATTSTTGELFF.

The chain joins TRBV28 to TRBJ1-4, with D perhaps TRBD1 (5 bases). Germline V CDR1 and CDR2: MDHEN, SYDVKM. The germline V and J ends were trimmed by 8 bases and 8 bases, with 24 bases remaining between them. CDR3 length: 16 amino acids. The CDR3 here is CASCLWGLSGSEKLFF. DNA of the CDR3: TGTGCCAGCTGCCTCTGGGGGTTATCGGGTAGCGAAAAACTGTTTTTT.

The genes are TRBV19 and TRBJ2-7, with TRBD2 matching over 10 bases. The CDR3 has 16 residues. V lost 1 base to trimming and J lost 0 bases; unmatched junction nucleotides: 3. Germline V gene lookup returns CDR1 LNHDA and CDR2 SQIVND (reference sequence). CDR3 in DNA: TGTGCCAGTAGTATAGGACTAGCGGGTAACTCCTACGAGCAGTACTTC. This codes for CASSIGLAGNSYEQYF.

J is TRBJ2-7 and V is TRBV28, with 9 bases matching TRBD1. V lost 6 bases, J lost 2 bases, and 11 bases stayed unmatched. The CDR3 extends over 16 amino acids. CDR1 is MDHEN, CDR2 SYDVKM, per germline. CDR3 sequence: CASSRNPGQGPYEQYF. CDR3 DNA: TGTGCCAGCAGCCGAAACCCGGGACAGGGACCCTACGAGCAGTACTTC.

In its sample, this clone was seen once. J is TRBJ1-5 and V is TRBV11-2; no clear D. The CDR3 has 15 residues. V was pared by 2 bases and J by 4 bases, with 12 bases between. CDR1 and CDR2 (germline): SGHAT, FQNNGV. CDR3 protein: CASSLLRGKNQPQHF. In DNA form, the CDR3 reads TGTGCCAGCAGCTTACTTCGCGGCAAAAATCAGCCCCAGCATTTT.

V usage is TRBV7-9 and J usage is TRBJ2-7; TRBD2 matches 8 bases. The length of the CDR3 is 15 residues. Germline loops: CDR1 SEHNR, CDR2 FQNEAQ (reference sequence). The V segment lost 7 bases and the J segment 5 bases; nucleotides outside the gene matches: 13. CDR3 residues: CASTFTGGPFHEQYF. The CDR3 DNA sequence: TGTGCCAGCACCTTTACGGGAGGGCCTTTTCACGAGCAGTACTTC.

The V and J genes are TRBV7-9 and TRBJ1-3, with unresolved D. This CDR3 spans 14 amino acids. V lost 5 bases and J lost 0, with 8 bases in between. Looked up from germline, CDR1 is SEHNR and CDR2 is FQNEAQ (reference sequence). The CDR3 coding sequence is TGTGCCAGCAGCCCACGTATCTCTGGAAACACCATATATTTT. Translation: CASSPRISGNTIYF.

A few counts support this clone. The V call is TRBV6-5, the J call TRBJ1-5; D is possibly TRBD1 (5 bases). Germline V gives CDR1 MNHEY, CDR2 SVGAGI. This CDR3 region has 15 residues. The V end was cut by 2 bases, the J end by 4 bases, with 12 bases between. The CDR3 protein is CASSYAGGNNQPQHF. The CDR3 coding sequence is TGTGCCAGCAGTTACGCGGGGGGTAATAATCAGCCCCAGCATTTT.